A single TCR beta chain is shown here with its context. The antigen remains unidentified. V was shortened by 2 bases and J by 2 bases, with 7 bases between the two germline ends. Germline assignment: CDR1 MNHEY and CDR2 SVGEGT. The CDR3 length is 13 residues. The data belong to a study of T cell responses to AZD1222 COVID-19 vaccine. Sequencing used immunoSEQ multiplex PCR; TCRdb keeps in-frame clones, though not all of them. The table has about 100,000 clones, about nine tenths seen once; the top ten hold more than 2.5%. Findings of the study overall: There were repertoire samples only from the period after the peak T cell response. The donor cohort was predominantly white British with a female majority, and clonal diversity may have been underestimated. Compared with day 0, the breadth and depth of the Spike-specific TCR repertoire rose significantly after two doses of AZD1222.

This TCR came from an adult who received the MenACWY meningococcal vaccine as a control. This chain joins TRBV6-2 or TRBV6-3 and TRBJ2-7; possibly TRBD1 or TRBD2 for D (5 bases each). The sequenced sample was peripheral blood, obtained 28 days after the second dose of the MenACWY control vaccine. CDR3 residues: CASSYGGPYEQYF. The CDR3 bases are TGTGCCAGCAGTTACGGGGGACCCTACGAGCAGTACTTC.